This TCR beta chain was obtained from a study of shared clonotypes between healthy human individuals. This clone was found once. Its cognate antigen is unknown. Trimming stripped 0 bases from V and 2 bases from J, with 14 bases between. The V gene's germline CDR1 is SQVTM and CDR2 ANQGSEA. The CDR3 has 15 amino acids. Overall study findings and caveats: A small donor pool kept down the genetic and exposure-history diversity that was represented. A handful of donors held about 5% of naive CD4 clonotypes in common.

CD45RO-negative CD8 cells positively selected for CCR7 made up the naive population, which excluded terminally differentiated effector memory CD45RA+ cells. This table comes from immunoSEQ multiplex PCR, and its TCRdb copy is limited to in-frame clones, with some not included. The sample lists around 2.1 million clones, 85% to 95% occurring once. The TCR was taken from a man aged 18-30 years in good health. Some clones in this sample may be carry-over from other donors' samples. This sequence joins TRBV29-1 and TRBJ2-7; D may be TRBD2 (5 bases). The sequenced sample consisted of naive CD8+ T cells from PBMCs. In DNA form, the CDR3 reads TGCAGCGTTGAAGATCGTACTAGGGTACCCTACGAGCAGTACTTC. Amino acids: CSVEDRTRVPYEQYF.